Shown below are 14 T cell receptor beta chains from a single sample sequenced in a study of control samples from healthy donors and cancer patients. Clones were sequenced by immunoSEQ multiplex PCR, and TCRdb holds only the in-frame ones, with some missing. Of 100,000 or so clones listed, 75% to 90% are singletons. The specimen sequenced was blood. Receptors originate from a man aged 30 to 45 in good health.

The chain combines TRBV20-1 with TRBJ2-3; 8 nucleotides match TRBD2. The junction had 19 bases not matched to a gene; V was cut back by 3 bases and J by 2 bases. The CDR3 is made up of 19 amino acids. The V gene's germline CDR1 is DFQATT and CDR2 SNEGSKA (reference sequence). CDR3: CSASVFGRGAPLDTDTQYF. Here the CDR3 DNA reads TGCAGTGCTAGTGTTTTCGGGCGGGGGGCCCCCCTAGACACAGATACGCAGTATTTT.

This clone was counted a single time. The CDR3 is CASVPSSGGQETQYF. DNA for the CDR3: TGTGCCAGCGTCCCTTCTAGCGGGGGACAAGAGACCCAGTACTTC. V and J are TRBV2 and TRBJ2-5; 10 bases align to TRBD2. There are 15 residues in the CDR3. The J segment lost 2 bases and the V segment lost 8 bases, leaving 8 bases of the junction unmatched. CDR1 is SNHLY and CDR2 is FYNNEI in the germline V gene.

V gene TRBV30 combines with J gene TRBJ2-5; D remains ambiguous. V lost 1 base and J 9 bases, leaving 12 bases between the germline ends. The CDR3 extends over 12 amino acids. Per the germline V gene, CDR1 is GTSNPN and CDR2 is SVGIG (reference sequence). The DNA of the CDR3 is TGTGCCTGGAGTGGTGGGGTAGGTCCCCAGTACTTC. It is translated as CAWSGGVGPQYF.

The V call is TRBV5-1, the J call TRBJ1-6, with no clear D. The CDR3 is 15 amino acids. The V gene's germline CDR1 is SGHRS and CDR2 YFSETQ. V was trimmed by 4 bases and J by 0 bases, leaving 8 bases between them. The CDR3 nucleotides read TGCGCCAGCAGCAGCATAAGCTCCTATAATTCACCCCTCCACTTT. Amino acid sequence: CASSSISSYNSPLHF.

The chain is built from TRBV18 and TRBJ2-6, with a tentative D call TRBD1 (5 bases). Germline V gene sequence: CDR1 KGHSH, CDR2 LQKENI. This CDR3 comprises 17 residues. V shed 1 base and J shed 0 bases, with 10 bases lying between them. CDR3 loop: CASSPQGLFSGANVLTF. DNA for the CDR3: TGTGCCAGCTCACCACAGGGGCTGTTCTCTGGGGCCAACGTCCTGACTTTC.

The V and J genes are TRBV6-5 and TRBJ1-2; maybe TRBD1 (5 bases). The CDR3 is made up of 13 amino acids. Germline CDR1 is MNHEY and CDR2 is SVGAGI. The V end lost 6 bases, the J end lost 6 bases, and 14 bases lay between the germline ends. The CDR3 DNA sequence: TGTGCCAGCAGCGGAGGAGGAGGGGATGGCTACACCTTC. Amino acids: CASSGGGGDGYTF.

This clone was counted a single time. The rearrangement uses TRBV15 and TRBJ2-3, with 10 bases aligning to TRBD2. The CDR3 length is 17 residues. Germline V gene sequence: CDR1 LNHNV, CDR2 YYDKDF (reference sequence). Germline trimming cut 5 bases from V and 4 bases from J; bases unmatched to any gene: 12. Written as DNA, the CDR3 is TGTGCCACCAGCGCGCGAGCGGGGGGGCGTTACCCAGATACGCAGTATTTT. Protein: CATSARAGGRYPDTQYF.

The chain is built from TRBV30 and TRBJ1-6; 8 bases are a match to TRBD1. Losses at the gene ends were 4 bases for V and 9 bases for J; bases not matched to a gene: 11. Looked up from germline, CDR1 is GTSNPN and CDR2 is SVGIG (reference sequence). The CDR3 is 15 residues long. CDR3 in DNA: TGTGCCTGGATCAGCCGGGACAGGAAAAGTTCACCCCTCCACTTT. It codes for CAWISRDRKSSPLHF. Combining the CDR3 with reference TRBV30 and TRBJ1-6 gives the whole variable domain SQTIHQWPATLVQPVGSPLSLECTVEGTSNPNLYWYRQAAGRGLQLLFYSVGIGQISSEVPQNLSASRPQDRQFILSSKKLLLSDSGFYLCAWISRDRKSSPLHFGNGTRLTVT.

The chain has TRBV6-4 and TRBJ2-1; D not resolved. CDR1 and CDR2 (germline): MRHNA, SNTAGT. This CDR3 has 13 amino acids. V lost 0 bases and J 3 bases, leaving 3 bases between the germline ends. CDR3 residues: CASSDSDYNEQFF. As DNA, the CDR3 is TGTGCCAGCAGTGACTCGGACTACAATGAGCAGTTCTTC.

This clone has a single count. The V and J genes are TRBV3-1 (or the pseudogene TRBV3-2) and TRBJ2-7, with 14 bases that match TRBD2. The CDR3 is 21 residues long. Losses at the gene ends were 2 bases for V and 0 bases for J; bases not matched to a gene: 15. Germline-derived CDR1 and CDR2 are LGHDT and YNNKEL (reference sequence). CDR3 nucleotide sequence: TGTGCCAGCAGCCAAACGGGACTAGCGGGAGTAGCGTCAAAGAGCTCCTACGAGCAGTACTTC. Residues: CASSQTGLAGVASKSSYEQYF.

This clone was seen just once. The CDR3 loop reads CASRRAGTSGVNYGYTF. CDR3 DNA: TGTGCCAGTAGGAGGGCCGGGACATCGGGAGTGAACTATGGCTACACCTTC. The J gene is TRBJ1-2, the V gene TRBV19, with D possibly TRBD1 on 6 matching bases. Germline lookup yields CDR1 LNHDA and CDR2 SQIVND (reference sequence). The V and J ends lost 6 bases and 2 bases respectively, with 22 bases between them. The CDR3 is made up of 17 amino acids.

The chain employs TRBV7-8 and TRBJ2-1, with 7 bases that match TRBD1. Trimming cost V 5 bases and J 7 bases; bases outside gene matches: 8. Germline CDR1 and CDR2: SGHVS and FQNEAQ. This CDR3 comprises 14 residues. The CDR3 loop reads CASSRKRTGNEQFF. The CDR3 nucleotides read TGTGCCAGCAGCAGAAAAAGGACAGGTAATGAGCAGTTCTTC.

DNA for the CDR3: TGTGCCAGCAGCAAAGGGACAGGATACTTC. This translates into CASSKGTGYF. The chain links TRBV12-3 or TRBV12-4 to TRBJ2-5; 8 bases align to TRBD1. This CDR3 spans 10 amino acids. The ends lost 6 bases at V and 14 bases at J; junction bases unmatched: 5.

The chain joins TRBV24-1 to TRBJ2-6; a weak D match, TRBD1 (6 bases). The CDR3 covers 17 residues. V lost 4 bases and J 2 bases, leaving 14 bases between the germline ends. Per the germline V gene, CDR1 is KGHDR and CDR2 is SFDVKD. The CDR3 DNA sequence: TGTGCCACCAGTGACGATCTGTGGGGGCCTGGGGCCAACGTCCTGACTTTC. Amino acid sequence: CATSDDLWGPGANVLTF.